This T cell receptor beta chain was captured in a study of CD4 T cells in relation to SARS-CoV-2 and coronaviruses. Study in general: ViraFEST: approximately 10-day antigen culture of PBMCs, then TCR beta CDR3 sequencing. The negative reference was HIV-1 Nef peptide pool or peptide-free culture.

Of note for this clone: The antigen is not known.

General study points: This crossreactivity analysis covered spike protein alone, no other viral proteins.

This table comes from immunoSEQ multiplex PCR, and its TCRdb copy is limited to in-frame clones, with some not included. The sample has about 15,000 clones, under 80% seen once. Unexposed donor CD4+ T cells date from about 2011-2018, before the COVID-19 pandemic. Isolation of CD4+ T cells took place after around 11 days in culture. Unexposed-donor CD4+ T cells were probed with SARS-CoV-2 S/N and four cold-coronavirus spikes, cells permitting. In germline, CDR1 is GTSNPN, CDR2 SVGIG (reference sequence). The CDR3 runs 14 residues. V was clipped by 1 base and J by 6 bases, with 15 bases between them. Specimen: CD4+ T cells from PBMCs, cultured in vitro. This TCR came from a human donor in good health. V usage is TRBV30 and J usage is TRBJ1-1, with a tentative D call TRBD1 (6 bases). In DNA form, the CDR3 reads TGTGCCTGGAGTGACGGGACACACCTTCCTGAAGCTTTCTTT. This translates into CAWSDGTHLPEAFF.